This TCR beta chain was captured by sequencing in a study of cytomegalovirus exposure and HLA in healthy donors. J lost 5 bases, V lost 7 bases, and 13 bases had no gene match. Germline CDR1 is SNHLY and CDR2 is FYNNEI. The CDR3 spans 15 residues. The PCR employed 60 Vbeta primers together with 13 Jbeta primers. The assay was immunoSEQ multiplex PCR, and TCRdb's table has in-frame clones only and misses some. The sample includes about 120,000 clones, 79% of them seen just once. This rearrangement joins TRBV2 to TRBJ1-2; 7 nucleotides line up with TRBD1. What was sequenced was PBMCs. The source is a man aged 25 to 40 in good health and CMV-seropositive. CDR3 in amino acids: CASTISGQVVYGYTF. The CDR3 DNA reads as TGTGCCAGCACCATATCCGGACAGGTGGTATATGGCTACACCTTC. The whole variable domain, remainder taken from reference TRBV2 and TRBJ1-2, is EPEVTQTPSHQVTQMGQEVILRCVPISNHLYFYWYRQILGQKVEFLVSFYNNEISEKSEIFDDQFSVERPDGSNFTLKIRSTKLEDSAMYFCASTISGQVVYGYTFGSGTRLTVV.